This TCR beta chain came from a study of blood T cell repertoires in COVID-19. Study-wide context: The analysed material was cDNA or gDNA that came from T cells, B-cell-depleted T cells, or PBMCs.

CDR3 length: 12 amino acids. V lost 4 bases and J lost 13; bases outside the gene matches: 5. CDR1 and CDR2 from the germline V gene are SGHRS and YFSETQ. In the source study's methods: By means of reference gene primer amplification, nucleated cell counts were estimated. The protocol was immunoSEQ multiplex PCR, while the TCRdb copy is restricted to in-frame clones and leaves out a portion. V and J calls and clone size are given by that table; D and trimming were obtained from the DNA. The profile shows 65,000 to 70,000 clones, around 84% of them singletons. This receptor was identified in a man aged 50 or older with acute or convalescent COVID-19. V is TRBV5-1 and J is TRBJ2-1, with TRBD1 identical over 10 bases. The sample was peripheral blood. In DNA form, the CDR3 reads TGCGCCAGCAGCGGGCGACAGGGGGCTCAGTTCTTC. Amino acids: CASSGRQGAQFF.